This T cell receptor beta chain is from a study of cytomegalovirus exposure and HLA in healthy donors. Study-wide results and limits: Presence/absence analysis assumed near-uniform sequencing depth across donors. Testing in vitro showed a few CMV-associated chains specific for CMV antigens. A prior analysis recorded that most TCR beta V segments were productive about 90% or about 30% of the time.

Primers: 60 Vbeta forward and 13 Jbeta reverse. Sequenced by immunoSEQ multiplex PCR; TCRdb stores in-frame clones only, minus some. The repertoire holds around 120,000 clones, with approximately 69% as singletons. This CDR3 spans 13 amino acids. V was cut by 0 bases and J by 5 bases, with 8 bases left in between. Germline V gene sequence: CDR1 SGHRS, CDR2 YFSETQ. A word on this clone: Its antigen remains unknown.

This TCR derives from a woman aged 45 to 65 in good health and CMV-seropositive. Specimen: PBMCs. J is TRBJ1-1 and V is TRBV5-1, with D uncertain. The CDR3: CASSLGVSTEAFF. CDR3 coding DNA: TGCGCCAGCAGCTTGGGTGTGTCGACTGAAGCTTTCTTT.